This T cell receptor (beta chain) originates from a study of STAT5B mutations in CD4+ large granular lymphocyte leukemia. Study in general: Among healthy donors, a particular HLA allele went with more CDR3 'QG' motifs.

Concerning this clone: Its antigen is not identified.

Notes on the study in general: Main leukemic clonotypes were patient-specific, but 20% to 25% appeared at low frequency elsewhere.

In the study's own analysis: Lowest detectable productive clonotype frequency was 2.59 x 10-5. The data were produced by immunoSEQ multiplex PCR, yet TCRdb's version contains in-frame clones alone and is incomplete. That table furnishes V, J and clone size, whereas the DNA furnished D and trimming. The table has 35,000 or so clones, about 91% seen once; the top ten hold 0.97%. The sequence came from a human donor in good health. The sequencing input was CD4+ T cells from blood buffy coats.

The CDR3 DNA reads TGTGCCAGCAGCACCCTTTCCGGGGTAGGGGAGACCCAGTACTTC. Its protein product is CASSTLSGVGETQYF. This chain links TRBV7-9 with TRBJ2-5, with a tentative D call TRBD2 (5 bases). Trimming stripped 5 bases from V and 5 bases from J, with 18 bases between. Per germline, CDR1 SEHNR and CDR2 FQNEAQ (reference sequence). This CDR3 has 15 amino acids.